This T cell receptor (beta chain) was identified in a study of brain T cells in children with intractable seizures. Time point described: blood from clinic visit 5 months post-surgery; TSC patient then seizure free. Before surgery, patients took at least one anti-epileptic drug. V lost 4 bases and J lost 5, with 9 bases in between. Germline CDR1 reads PRHDT; CDR2 reads FYEKMQ (reference sequence). CDR3 length: 12 residues. Measured with immunoSEQ multiplex PCR; TCRdb has only the in-frame clones, and not every one. Among about 340,000 clones listed, 85% to 95% were seen once. The chain uses TRBV13 and TRBJ2-7, with D possibly being TRBD1 (5 bases). The sample in question was peripheral blood, obtained 4 to 6 months after surgery. The source of this sequence is a boy younger than two with tuberous sclerosis and intractable seizures. CDR3 sequence reads: CASSWEGDEQYF. Here the CDR3 DNA reads TGTGCCAGCAGCTGGGAAGGGGACGAGCAGTACTTC.